This TCR beta chain was retrieved from a study of cytomegalovirus exposure and HLA in healthy donors (dated by TCRdb to about 2017). With regard to the full study: An earlier analysis of several hundred of the donors reported more than 250 Gb of sequence data and roughly 100 million unique TCR beta sequences from 150 million to 200 million T cells. Roughly 320 gigabases of sequencing data and approximately 92 million unique TCR sequences made up an early release that covered about 640 HLA-typed donors. Of the 300 to 500 genotyped donors, roughly 76% were placed in the genetic ancestry cluster associated with self-reported Caucasian donors. The study aimed to test whether cataloging public T cell receptors could reveal signatures of past pathogen exposure. The study profiled the T cell repertoires of more than 500 subjects by immunosequencing and related them to cytomegalovirus serostatus. Besides the first cohort of more than 650 subjects, a separate validation cohort made up of 120 different subjects was used. To predict cytomegalovirus infection status, the study brought together high-throughput TCR immunosequencing, statistical association of individual TCRs with disease status, and machine learning. A later analysis re-examined previously published TCR beta repertoires from just over 650 donors and added high-resolution HLA genotyping to investigate patterns of TCR occurrence. The later analysis used no new phenotypic data to find candidate immune exposures, relying instead on TCR beta sequences and their occurrence across donors. An earlier analysis of 587 of the donors applied high-throughput TCR beta sequencing to assess whether each TCR beta V gene segment acted as functional or pseudogenic. Donor age, sex, ethnicity and CMV serostatus were compiled alongside the repertoire data. A later genetic analysis used genome-wide SNP genotypes for about 65% of the roughly 700 donors, treating that subset as a discovery cohort. All discovery cohort repertoires had been generated on a single sequencing platform. Both class I and class II loci were covered by HLA typing, at four-digit resolution. The number of typed donors differed by locus: about 620-640 for A, B, C, DRB1 and DQB1; 500 to 550 for DQA1; 606 for DPA1; and some 470 for DPB1. Because of strong linkage in the cohort, 5 or 6 DR-DQ haplotypes were treated as single units for association and clustering. On average, around 240,000 unique TCR beta nucleotide sequences were sequenced per donor among several hundred genotyped donors of the cohort, with 15% to 20% of those sequences being non-productive.

The V end loses 6 bases and the J end loses 4 bases, and a stretch of 13 bases separates them. The CDR3 goes from the cysteine to the phenylalanine over 14 residues. Of all the DNA, just the CDR3 is kept, 42 bases in frame from base 1. The CDR1 and CDR2 encoded by the germline V gene are MNHNS and SASEGT. The cohort comprised 670 or so healthy bone marrow donors. Cohort members were all nominally healthy when sampled, although unrecorded immune exposures were likely present. The donor was CMV seronegative and belonged to the group of around 400 seronegative cohort members. A peripheral blood sample was collected from each donor, and TCR beta sequencing was performed on peripheral blood mononuclear cells. Genomic DNA extraction from the blood cell samples was performed with the Qiagen DNeasy Blood Extraction Kit. What the study reported, not specific to this receptor: In an earlier analysis of over 550 of the donors, most TCR beta V segments were observed in productive rearrangements about 90% or about 30% of the time, broadly matching IMGT annotations. A later analysis found that TCR association rates varied across HLA loci, with DRB1 alleles showing the most associated TCRs and HLA-C alleles the fewest. According to a later genetic analysis, donors in an Asian-associated ancestry cluster had fewer N-insertions in productive TCRs than the approximately 690-donor mean. Linkage disequilibrium might explain the correlated functional status among segregating V segments, but an unknown experimental factor could not be excluded. While some public TCRs were present in many individuals, most TCR sequences turned up only very rarely across donors. In a later analysis, several top co-occurrence clusters were reported to appear linked to parvovirus B19, influenza, CMV and Epstein-Barr virus. Assigning TCR associations to individual alleles was difficult when HLA alleles, especially DR and DQ, strongly co-occurred. In this cohort, only TCR beta chains were sequenced, and detectable features were limited by the absence of alpha or paired-chain data. The study listed 170 or so TCR beta chains as associated with cytomegalovirus. A few of the identified cytomegalovirus-associated TCR beta chains were confirmed in vitro to be specific for cytomegalovirus antigens. A later analysis found that most CMV-associated TCR beta chains appeared HLA-restricted, with HLA associations seemingly driven largely by CMV exposure. A later genetic analysis associated a missense DCLRE1C variant with V-gene and J-gene trimming of TCR beta chains, and an independent cohort replicated the association. Sequencing depth was assumed to be roughly uniform across donors in the presence/absence analyses, though that assumption may not hold. Because HLA typing was missing for some donors at each locus, association tests included only the typed subset. CMV serostatus was the only immune exposure information available for the cohort. A later analysis associated 16,951 TCR beta sequences with specific HLA alleles at a false discovery rate of 0.05. A further reported finding was that TCR beta sequences accurately predicted the HLA-A and HLA-B alleles for most subjects in the first cohort. Some IMGT-functional V segments, including TRBV6-2 and TRBV6-3, could not be distinguished by the 87-base-pair reads and were therefore excluded. In both the original and validation cohorts, the classifier was reported to diagnose cytomegalovirus status with high specificity and sensitivity. About 15 rarely observed V segments, including chromosome 9 orphons, were excluded from the earlier analysis of about 610 of the donors because counts were too low. It was suggested by the authors that the approach could potentially be generalized to other disease states and immunological phenotypes. In a later analysis, HLA-associated TCR beta chains showed more clonal expansion and lower generation probabilities than non-associated chains that were equally common. The sequencing pipeline was judged likely to have produced a cluster of highly shared sequence variants as a technical artifact.

The library was made by the immunoSEQ multiplex PCR assay. For the multiplex PCR, a mixture combining 60 forward primers for TCR Vbeta segments and 13 reverse primers for TCR Jbeta segments was used. Amplification of the CDR3 region of rearranged TCR beta genes was performed with a multiplex PCR assay on genomic DNA. On the Illumina HiSeq System, the amplified TCR beta libraries were sequenced as 87-base-pair reads. As for the authors' bioinformatics: A later analysis counted tens of millions of unique TCR beta chains across the 550 to 750 repertoires, and roughly 10 million of these chains were shared by at least two donors. Raw reads were error-corrected and collapsed into unique sequences by a nearest-neighbor algorithm in which closely related sequences were merged to remove PCR and sequencing errors. CDR3 sequences were aligned to IMGT reference sequences to assign V, D and J gene segments. For a sequence to be retained, a match of at least six nucleotides was required to both a V gene segment and a J gene segment. Rearrangements were called productive when the CDR3 lacked stop codons and stayed in frame with V and J; all others were non-productive. CDR3 was defined by IMGT convention, running from the second conserved V-encoded cysteine to the conserved J-encoded phenylalanine. Sequences without an unambiguous match to a single V gene segment were excluded from the earlier analysis of several hundred of the donors. An earlier analysis of about 590 of the donors classified V segments as functional when productive rearrangements were above 56.7% and as segregating when the standard deviation between donors was above 5%. A statistical classification framework was built to diagnose cytomegalovirus status from the catalog of TCR beta chain sequences. A later analysis assigned V and J genes by comparing TCR nucleotide sequences with IMGT/GENE-DB human TR gene sequences. The TCRdist pipeline was used in a later analysis to assign CDR3 sequences and most-parsimonious VDJ recombination scenarios. In a later analysis, every TCR beta chain was defined by the combination of its CDR3 amino acid sequence and its V-gene family, and reads without a unique V-gene family were dropped. A later analysis removed roughly 590 highly shared, low-generation-probability nucleotide sequences to deal with suspected cross-contamination and a sequencing artifact. For each public chain, a later analysis derived a clonal expansion index from normalized ranks of inferred template counts within each repertoire. In a later analysis, generation probabilities were computed using a VDJ recombination model fitted to out-of-frame rearrangements, and the results were checked against IGoR. Hypergeometric tests were used in a later analysis to score TCR-TCR, TCR-HLA and TCR-CMV co-occurrence, with a repertoire-size bias correction applied to the TCR pairs. In a later analysis, false discovery rates were estimated by permuting HLA or CMV assignments 20 times. In a later analysis, co-occurring TCRs were grouped using DBSCAN, with TCRdist sequence similarity added in when clustering inside HLA-allele-positive subsets. Repertoires with fewer than 30,000 or more than 120,000 public chains were left out of co-occurrence clustering, as were about 5 repertoires with anomalous nucleotide sharing. TCRdb obtained this table from immuneACCESS and retained in-frame rearrangements with V and J assigned. These tables miss some clones; where compared with another copy, unresolved V genes account for less than half of the shortfall, and the remainder is unexplained. The V and J calls and clone size are taken from that table; D and trimming were inferred from the DNA. The sample data list 110,000 to 150,000 clones, and roughly 10% of these were observed just once. The biggest ten clones account for approximately 1.8% of the sample.

As to this clone: No antigen is known for it. No much larger clone exists at a distance of one base, and base qualities are not known.

The chain couples TRBV6-1 to TRBJ1-5; 5 matching bases give a weak D call of TRBD1. The sequence was obtained from a male donor in good health and CMV-seronegative. Specimen: PBMCs. Read as DNA, the sequence is TGTGCCAGCAGCTTAAAGGGGATTAATCAGCCCCAGCATTTT. Its protein reads: CASSLKGINQPQHF.